Shown below are 20 T cell receptor beta chains from a single sample sequenced in a study of radiation and T cells in renal cell carcinoma. The repertoire was sequenced with immunoSEQ multiplex PCR; TCRdb's copy has only in-frame clones and lacks some. Among 25,000 to 40,000 clones listed, about 85% were seen once. Indicated time point: blood 4 weeks post-SBRT, at nephrectomy. The treatment: 15 Gy SBRT to primary tumor, nephrectomy 4 weeks later. The sequencing used blood, collected from a patient whose treatment included radiotherapy and nephrectomy. These receptors were collected from a man aged 60 to 75 with renal cell carcinoma.

The chain uses TRBV30 and TRBJ2-7; 7 nucleotides agree with TRBD1. With V trimmed by 0 bases and J by 6 bases, 5 bases remained unmatched. Germline CDR1 and CDR2: GTSNPN and SVGIG (reference sequence). The CDR3 sequence is 13 residues long. In nucleotides, the CDR3 is TGTGCCTGGAGTGTCTTAACAGGGGCCGAGCAGTACTTC. Protein: CAWSVLTGAEQYF.

The chain links TRBV11-3 to TRBJ1-1; D perhaps matches TRBD1 (6 bases). Per germline, CDR1 SGHNT and CDR2 YENEEA. Trimming pared 4 bases from V and 1 base from J, leaving 7 bases between. The CDR3 extends over 13 amino acids. This CDR3 reads CASSWGQNTEAFF. CDR3 coding DNA: TGTGCCAGCAGCTGGGGGCAGAACACTGAAGCTTTCTTT. Full variable domain (remainder filled in from reference TRBV11-3 and TRBJ1-1): EAGVVQSPRYKIIEKKQPVAFWCNPISGHNTLYWYLQNLGQGPELLIRYENEEAVDDSQLPKDRFSAERLKGVDSTLKIQPAELGDSAVYLCASSWGQNTEAFFGQGTRLTVV.

CDR3 DNA: TGTGCCAGCAGCCCCGAGCTCCTAGCGGGCCCTTGGGGGGAGCAGTTCTTC. Translated: CASSPELLAGPWGEQFF. The chain carries TRBV11-2 and TRBJ2-1; 8 positions agree with TRBD2. Looked up from germline, CDR1 is SGHAT and CDR2 is FQNNGV. This CDR3 has 17 amino acids. V trimming: 5 bases; J trimming: 10 bases; junction bases outside the gene matches: 19.

This clone occurred once. V and J are TRBV9 and TRBJ2-7; D not resolved. V was shortened by 2 bases and J by 6 bases, with 12 bases between the two germline ends. The germline CDR1 and CDR2 sequences are SGDLS and YYNGEE. CDR3 length: 13 amino acids. The CDR3 DNA reads TGTGCCAGCAGCGTGGCCCCTACCCGCGAGCAGTACTTC. The encoded protein is CASSVAPTREQYF.

V is TRBV7-9 and J is TRBJ1-4, with a weak D call TRBD1 (5 bases). Trimming shortened V by 4 bases and J by 8 bases, and 11 bases separated the two germline ends. The length of the CDR3 is 13 residues. Germline V CDR1 and CDR2: SEHNR, FQNEAQ (reference sequence). CDR3 nucleotide sequence: TGTGCCAGCAGCTCCAGGGCAGAGGAAAAACTGTTTTTT. Translating gives CASSSRAEEKLFF.

The chain recombines TRBV29-1 with TRBJ2-7; weak D call: TRBD2 (5 bases). CDR1 and CDR2 from the germline V gene are SQVTM and ANQGSEA. With 4 bases removed from V and 7 bases from J, the gap between germline ends came to 14 bases. This CDR3 is built from 12 residues. The CDR3 DNA is TGCAGCGTTGGAGGCGGGTTGTATGAGCAGTACTTC. Translated: CSVGGGLYEQYF.

The rearrangement joins TRBV29-1 to TRBJ1-1, with D tentatively TRBD1 (5 bases). The CDR3 spans 14 residues. V was cut by 4 bases and J by 2 bases, with 14 bases left in between. Germline V gives CDR1 SQVTM, CDR2 ANQGSEA. CDR3 sequence: CSVGLGVGNTEAFF. In nucleotides, the CDR3 is TGCAGCGTTGGTTTAGGGGTAGGCAACACTGAAGCTTTCTTT.

This clone has more than one count but fewer than ten. This chain joins TRBV30 and TRBJ1-5; D possibly corresponds to TRBD1 (6 bases). This CDR3 has 14 residues. V gave up 4 bases and J gave up 5 bases, with 15 bases separating them. Germline V gene lookup returns CDR1 GTSNPN and CDR2 SVGIG (reference sequence). CDR3 in amino acids: CAWKGHRDDQPQHF. The CDR3 bases are TGTGCCTGGAAGGGACATAGAGACGATCAGCCCCAGCATTTT.

The rearrangement links TRBV19 to TRBJ2-2; possibly TRBD1 for D (5 bases). Trimming cost V 3 bases and J 3 bases, with 11 bases left between them. CDR3 length: 15 amino acids. Germline CDR1 and CDR2: LNHDA and SQIVND (reference sequence). The chain's CDR3 is CASSIGQGDTGELFF. The CDR3 DNA reads TGTGCCAGTAGTATCGGGCAGGGCGACACCGGGGAGCTGTTTTTT.

V gene TRBV13 combines with J gene TRBJ2-4; a weak D match, TRBD2 (6 bases). This CDR3 comprises 16 residues. Trimming took 2 bases from V and 6 from J, leaving 17 bases between them. Germline V lookup: CDR1 PRHDT, CDR2 FYEKMQ (reference sequence). The DNA of the CDR3 is TGTGCCAGCAGCTTATGGGGGGACTCAGGGAGAAACATTCAGTACTTC. It is translated as CASSLWGDSGRNIQYF.

V gene TRBV6-1 combines with J gene TRBJ1-6; no reliable D call. This CDR3 is 14 amino acids long. The V end was cut by 7 bases, the J end by 0 bases, with 7 bases between. Per the germline V gene, CDR1 is MNHNS and CDR2 is SASEGT. CDR3 sequence reads: CASTPSSYNSPLHF. CDR3 bases: TGTGCCAGCACGCCAAGCTCCTATAATTCACCCCTCCACTTT.

This clone has just one count. The V gene is TRBV18, the J gene TRBJ2-1; TRBD2 might be the D (5 bases). V lost 3 bases to trimming and J lost 2 bases, with 11 bases between them. The CDR3 covers 15 residues. The V gene's germline CDR1 is KGHSH and CDR2 LQKENI. CDR3 loop: CASSPGLSTYNEQFF. CDR3 nucleotides: TGTGCCAGCTCACCCGGACTTAGTACCTACAATGAGCAGTTCTTC.

The rearrangement joins TRBV19 to TRBJ1-5; D unclear. Germline V gene lookup returns CDR1 LNHDA and CDR2 SQIVND (reference sequence). The CDR3 runs 16 residues. Trimming left V 9 bases short and J 5 bases short, with 23 bases between. CDR3 sequence reads: CASKTMDLLSDQPQHF. The CDR3 DNA reads TGTGCCAGCAAAACGATGGATTTGCTCAGCGATCAGCCCCAGCATTTT.

This clone has a handful of counts. This rearrangement joins TRBV19 to TRBJ2-5; the match to TRBD2 covers 7 bases. The CDR3 covers 14 residues. Germline V CDR1 and CDR2: LNHDA, SQIVND (reference sequence). Trimming cost V 3 bases and J 4 bases; bases outside gene matches: 5. The CDR3: CASSMPGLRETQYF. The DNA for the CDR3 is TGTGCCAGTAGTATGCCGGGACTACGAGAGACCCAGTACTTC.

The rearrangement joins TRBV11-2 to TRBJ2-1, with 7 bases matching TRBD2. Germline lookup yields CDR1 SGHAT and CDR2 FQNNGV. With 0 bases clipped from V and 15 bases from J, the junction kept 8 bases outside the gene matches. This CDR3 spans 13 amino acids. The CDR3 reads CASSLDSGGTGFF. The DNA of the CDR3 is TGTGCCAGCAGCTTAGACTCGGGGGGAACCGGGTTCTTC.

V is TRBV7-9 and J is TRBJ2-5; D might be TRBD2 (6 bases). V lost 3 bases and J 3 bases, leaving 14 bases between the germline ends. The CDR3 length is 15 residues. The germline V gene has CDR1 SEHNR and CDR2 FQNEAQ (reference sequence). The CDR3: CASSFSPWGEETQYF. The CDR3, as DNA: TGTGCCAGCAGCTTCTCCCCATGGGGGGAAGAGACCCAGTACTTC.

This clone has a handful of counts. The genes are TRBV5-4 and TRBJ2-1, with 9 nucleotides matching TRBD1. Looked up from germline, CDR1 is SGHNT and CDR2 is YYREEE (reference sequence). The ends lost 3 bases at V and 5 bases at J; junction bases unmatched: 6. The CDR3 sequence is 15 residues long. This CDR3 reads CASSSGTGTHNEQFF. In nucleotides, the CDR3 is TGTGCCAGCAGCTCCGGGACAGGGACCCACAATGAGCAGTTCTTC.

The rearrangement joins TRBV10-2 to TRBJ2-1; TRBD2 is a possible D gene (5 bases). The CDR3 is 13 amino acids. Trimming pared 3 bases from V and 5 bases from J, leaving 8 bases between. The germline CDR1 and CDR2 sequences are WSHSY and SAAADI. CDR3 sequence: CASSDDYHNEQFF. The CDR3 region has the DNA TGCGCCAGCAGTGACGACTACCACAATGAGCAGTTCTTC.

J is TRBJ1-1 and V is TRBV18; the D is unclear. The CDR3 consists of 13 residues. V was trimmed by 0 bases and J by 10 bases, leaving 12 bases between them. Germline-derived CDR1 and CDR2 are KGHSH and LQKENI. The CDR3 DNA reads as TGTGCCAGCTCACCACCGGGAGAGTACCGAGCTTTCTTT. Amino acids: CASSPPGEYRAFF. The full variable domain, in which reference TRBV18 and TRBJ1-1 provide the parts outside the CDR3, is NAGVMQNPRHLVRRRGQEARLRCSPMKGHSHVYWYRQLPEEGLKFMVYLQKENIIDESGMPKERFSAEFPKEGPSILRIQQVVRGDSAAYFCASSPPGEYRAFFGQGTRLTVV.

The rearrangement uses TRBV5-1 and TRBJ2-5, with TRBD2 matching over 9 bases. This CDR3 contains 16 residues. The germline gives CDR1 SGHRS, CDR2 YFSETQ. V was clipped by 4 bases and J by 4 bases; unmatched bases: 11. CDR3 loop: CASSAPPSGMAETQYF. The DNA for the CDR3 is TGCGCCAGCAGCGCTCCGCCTAGCGGGATGGCAGAGACCCAGTACTTC.